The 18 T cell receptor beta chains below come from one sample, sequenced in a study of cytomegalovirus exposure and HLA in healthy donors. Primers included in the PCR were 60 Vbeta and 13 Jbeta primers. Method: immunoSEQ multiplex PCR; TCRdb's copy keeps in-frame clones and lacks some. The table records about 130,000 clones, roughly 82% of them present only once. Sequenced: PBMCs. The receptors shown here come from a male donor in good health and CMV-seropositive.

This clone has only one observation. The chain has TRBV5-1 and TRBJ1-5; D remains ambiguous. The CDR3 totals 11 residues. Deletions cut 3 bases from V and 7 bases from J, with 5 bases between. Germline V gene lookup returns CDR1 SGHRS and CDR2 YFSETQ. CDR3 sequence: CASSSGQPQHF. The CDR3 DNA reads as TGCGCCAGCAGCTCGGGACAGCCCCAGCATTTT.

The chain links TRBV30 to TRBJ1-5; TRBD1 is a possible D gene (6 bases). V shed 0 bases and J shed 11 bases, with 17 bases lying between them. Germline V gene data show CDR1 as GTSNPN and CDR2 as SVGIG (reference sequence). The CDR3 is 14 residues long. The CDR3 spells CAWSVWGGGRTQHF. The DNA for the CDR3 is TGTGCCTGGAGTGTATGGGGAGGGGGTAGAACCCAGCATTTT.

The chain couples TRBV27 to TRBJ1-6; 8 nucleotides align to TRBD1. V was clipped by 10 bases and J by 12 bases; unmatched bases: 5. CDR3 length equals 11 residues. CDR1 and CDR2 from the germline V gene are MNHEY and SMNVEV (reference sequence). CDR3 protein: CATHRGGPLHF. The DNA for the CDR3 is TGTGCCACCCACAGGGGGGGACCCCTCCACTTT.

The V gene is TRBV6-1, the J gene TRBJ2-3; weak D call: TRBD2 (6 bases). The CDR3 is 14 amino acids. V lost 4 bases, J lost 2 bases, and 10 bases lay in between. Germline CDR1 reads MNHNS; CDR2 reads SASEGT. The CDR3 is CASSARTTTDTQYF. CDR3 DNA sequence: TGTGCCAGCAGTGCCCGGACTACCACAGATACGCAGTATTTT.

The rearrangement joins TRBV28 to TRBJ2-5; no firm D call. Germline V gene lookup returns CDR1 MDHEN and CDR2 SYDVKM. The length of the CDR3 is 15 residues. V dropped 2 bases and J dropped 2 bases, with 12 bases sitting between them. The CDR3 sequence is CASSLITPKQETQYF. CDR3 nucleotide sequence: TGTGCCAGCAGTTTAATAACTCCCAAACAAGAGACCCAGTACTTC.

The J gene is TRBJ2-7, the V gene TRBV11-2, with D maybe TRBD2 (6 bases). The CDR3 spans 14 residues. CDR1 and CDR2 (germline): SGHAT, FQNNGV. V lost 5 bases, J lost 3 bases, and 14 bases lay in between. The DNA for the CDR3 is TGTGCCAGCAGCCCCGGGGGAGCCCGCTACGAGCAGTACTTC. Protein: CASSPGGARYEQYF.

A single count supports this clone. The rearrangement links TRBV28 to TRBJ1-4; 8 nucleotides match TRBD1. V shed 5 bases and J 7 bases; nucleotides not matched to a gene: 6. Germline CDR1 is MDHEN and CDR2 is SYDVKM. The CDR3 has 14 residues. CDR3 nucleotide sequence: TGTGCCAGCAGTCAAACAGGGGGGGCTGAAAAACTGTTTTTT. Amino acid sequence: CASSQTGGAEKLFF.

The chain combines TRBV6-5 with TRBJ2-2; TRBD1 agrees at 7 bases. V shed 6 bases and J 5 bases; nucleotides not matched to a gene: 9. Per germline, CDR1 MNHEY and CDR2 SVGAGI. CDR3 size: 15 residues. Written as DNA, the CDR3 is TGTGCCAGCAGACCCCCCACAGGGGCGACCGGGGAGCTGTTTTTT. Translation: CASRPPTGATGELFF.

This clone was seen only once. The V gene is TRBV6-1, the J gene TRBJ1-3; tentatively, D is TRBD1 (5 bases). Between the trimmed V and J ends, which lost 6 bases and 4 bases, there was a span of 10 bases. Per germline, CDR1 MNHNS and CDR2 SASEGT. The CDR3 loop spans 13 amino acids. CDR3 protein: CASSGGSGNTIYF. The CDR3 nucleotides are TGTGCCAGCAGCGGGGGTTCAGGAAACACCATATATTTT.

Here the CDR3 DNA reads TGTGCCAGCAGCATCTCAGCGGGAGTCAGGTACGAGCAGTACTTC. Its protein is CASSISAGVRYEQYF. This chain joins TRBV9 and TRBJ2-7, with 8 bases that match TRBD2. The CDR3 runs to 15 residues. Germline lookup yields CDR1 SGDLS and CDR2 YYNGEE. Losses at the gene ends were 4 bases for V and 4 bases for J; bases not matched to a gene: 10.

The J gene is TRBJ2-1, the V gene TRBV7-9, with 12 nucleotides matching TRBD2. The CDR3 totals 14 residues. The germline V gene encodes CDR1 SEHNR and CDR2 FQNEAQ (reference sequence). Trimming cost V 4 bases and J 11 bases; bases outside gene matches: 6. This CDR3 reads CASSSTSGGPQQFF. The CDR3, as DNA: TGTGCCAGCAGCTCGACTAGCGGGGGCCCACAGCAGTTCTTC.

Turning to this clone: Relative to the germline gene, one junction end is altered; a read error may explain this. The chain has TRBV2 and TRBJ2-6; a weak D match, TRBD1 (5 bases). Germline V CDR1 and CDR2: SNHLY, FYNNEI. There are 15 residues in the CDR3. CDR3: CASSNARTGANGLTF. CDR3 nucleotides: TGTGCCAGCAGCAACGCCCGAACTGGGGCCAACGGCCTGACTTTC.

V is TRBV6-5 and J is TRBJ1-5; D might be TRBD1 (5 bases). Germline V CDR1 and CDR2: MNHEY, SVGAGI. The CDR3 has 16 amino acids. Trimming cost V 0 bases and J 6 bases, with 15 bases left between them. The CDR3 nucleotides read TGTGCCAGCAGTTACTCGGGAGGGGCGCATGGTCAGCCCCAGCATTTT. Amino acid sequence: CASSYSGGAHGQPQHF.

J is TRBJ2-7 and V is TRBV2; tentatively, D is TRBD2 (6 bases). The CDR3 has 15 amino acids. The V gene lost 7 bases and the J gene lost 2 bases, with 18 bases spanning the gap. Germline assignment: CDR1 SNHLY and CDR2 FYNNEI. CDR3 DNA: TGTGCCAGCAAGATTCGAAGCGGGTTAGCCTACGAGCAGTACTTC. Translated: CASKIRSGLAYEQYF.

The chain couples TRBV29-1 to TRBJ1-1; D uncertain. There are 13 residues in the CDR3. The V end lost 5 bases, the J end lost 2 bases, and 12 bases lay between the germline ends. Germline V lookup: CDR1 SQVTM, CDR2 ANQGSEA. The CDR3 nucleotides read TGCAGCGTTTTGGCACAGCTTAACACTGAAGCTTTCTTT. This gives the protein CSVLAQLNTEAFF.

This clone has just a few counts. The CDR3 loop is CASRELAKNIQYF. CDR3 sequence (DNA): TGTGCCAGCAGGGAGCTAGCCAAAAACATTCAGTACTTC. The gene calls are TRBV28 and TRBJ2-4; unclear D gene. Germline CDR1 and CDR2: MDHEN and SYDVKM. The CDR3 consists of 13 residues. The V gene lost 6 bases and the J gene lost 0 bases, with 6 bases spanning the gap.

The V gene is TRBV27, the J gene TRBJ2-3, with 8 positions matching TRBD2. Germline-derived CDR1 and CDR2 are MNHEY and SMNVEV (reference sequence). The V and J ends lost 3 bases and 4 bases, in that order; junction bases with no gene match: 6. CDR3 size: 15 residues. The CDR3 region is CASSLGAGGADTQYF. CDR3 bases: TGTGCCAGCAGTTTGGGTGCGGGAGGCGCAGATACGCAGTATTTT.

The chain recombines TRBV6-1 with TRBJ1-1, with 8 bases fitting TRBD1. Per the germline V gene, CDR1 is MNHNS and CDR2 is SASEGT. CDR3 length: 13 residues. The ends lost 5 bases at V and 4 bases at J; junction bases unmatched: 3. This CDR3 is CASSQQGGTEAFF. DNA for the CDR3: TGTGCCAGCAGTCAACAGGGGGGCACTGAAGCTTTCTTT.